The 4 T cell receptor beta chains reported below all come from one sample, sequenced in a study of blood T cell repertoires in COVID-19. Measured with immunoSEQ multiplex PCR; TCRdb has only the in-frame clones, and not every one. The sample lists around 150,000 clones, almost 85% occurring once. The sample taken for sequencing was PBMCs or T cells enriched from blood (not recorded which). The receptors originated from a woman aged 50 to 60 with acute COVID-19.

The rearrangement uses TRBV11-3 and TRBJ2-5, with 9 bases lining up with TRBD1. Trimming took 5 bases from V and 5 from J; bases not matched to a gene: 6. The CDR3 runs to 14 residues. Germline assignment: CDR1 SGHNT and CDR2 YENEEA. The CDR3 region is CASSTAQGAETQYF. For the CDR3, the DNA is TGTGCCAGCAGCACGGCACAGGGGGCTGAGACCCAGTACTTC.

The rearrangement uses TRBV5-1 and TRBJ2-3, with a weak D call TRBD1 (5 bases). The CDR3 extends over 14 amino acids. Germline V gene data show CDR1 as SGHRS and CDR2 as YFSETQ. V was clipped by 0 bases and J by 2 bases, with 7 bases between them. The CDR3 nucleotides are TGCGCCAGCAGCTTGGGACAGACCACAGATACGCAGTATTTT. As protein: CASSLGQTTDTQYF.

The chain combines TRBV6-5 with TRBJ1-2; no firm D call. Germline lookup yields CDR1 MNHEY and CDR2 SVGAGI. Between the trimmed V and J ends, which lost 10 bases and 1 base, there was a span of 7 bases. The CDR3 is made up of 11 amino acids. The CDR3 reads CATFFNYGYTF. CDR3 bases: TGTGCCACCTTCTTTAACTATGGCTACACCTTC.

The chain uses TRBV29-1 and TRBJ2-7; 9 nucleotides line up with TRBD1. The germline CDR1 and CDR2 sequences are SQVTM and ANQGSEA. CDR3 size: 17 residues. V lost 1 base, J lost 2 bases, and 12 bases stayed unmatched. In DNA form, the CDR3 reads TGCAGCGTTGAAGGGGCGGACAGGGGCCTTTCAACCTACGAGCAGTACTTC. It specifies CSVEGADRGLSTYEQYF.